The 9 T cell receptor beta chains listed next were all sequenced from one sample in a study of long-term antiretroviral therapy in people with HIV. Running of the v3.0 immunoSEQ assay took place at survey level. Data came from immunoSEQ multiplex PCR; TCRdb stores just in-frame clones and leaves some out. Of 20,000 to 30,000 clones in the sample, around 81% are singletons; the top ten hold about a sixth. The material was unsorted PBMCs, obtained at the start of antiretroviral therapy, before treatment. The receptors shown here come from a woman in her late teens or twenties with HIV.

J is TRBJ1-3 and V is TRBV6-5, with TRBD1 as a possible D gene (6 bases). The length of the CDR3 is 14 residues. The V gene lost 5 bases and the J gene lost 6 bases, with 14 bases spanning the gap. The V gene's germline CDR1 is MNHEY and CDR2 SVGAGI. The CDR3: CASSDWTDLNTIYF. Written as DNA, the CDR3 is TGTGCCAGCAGTGATTGGACAGATCTAAACACCATATATTTT.

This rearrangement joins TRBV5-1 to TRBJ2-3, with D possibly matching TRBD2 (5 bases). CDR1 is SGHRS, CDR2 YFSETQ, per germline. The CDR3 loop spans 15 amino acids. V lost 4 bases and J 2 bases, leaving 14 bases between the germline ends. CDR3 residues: CASSLADYNTDTQYF. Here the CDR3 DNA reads TGCGCCAGCAGCCTCGCAGACTACAACACAGATACGCAGTATTTT. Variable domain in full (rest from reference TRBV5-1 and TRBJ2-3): KAGVTQTPRYLIKTRGQQVTLSCSPISGHRSVSWYQQTPGQGLQFLFEYFSETQRNKGNFPGRFSGRQFSNSRSEMNVSTLELGDSALYLCASSLADYNTDTQYFGPGTRLTVL.

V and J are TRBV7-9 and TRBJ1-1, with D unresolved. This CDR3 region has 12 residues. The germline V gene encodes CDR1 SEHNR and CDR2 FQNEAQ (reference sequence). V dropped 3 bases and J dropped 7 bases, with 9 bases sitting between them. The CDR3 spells CASSFVNGEAFF. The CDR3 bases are TGTGCCAGCAGCTTCGTGAACGGTGAAGCTTTCTTT. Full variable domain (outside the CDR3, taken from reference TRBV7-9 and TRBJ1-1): DTGVSQNPRHKITKRGQNVTFRCDPISEHNRLYWYRQTLGQGPEFLTYFQNEAQLEKSRLLSDRFSAERPKGSFSTLEIQRTEQGDSAMYLCASSFVNGEAFFGQGTRLTVV.

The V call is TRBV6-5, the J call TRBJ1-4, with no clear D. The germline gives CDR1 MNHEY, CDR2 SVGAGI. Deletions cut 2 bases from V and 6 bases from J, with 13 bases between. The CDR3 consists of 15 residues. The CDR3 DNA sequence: TGTGCCAGCAGTTACGGGCTGGGAGGCTATGAAAAACTGTTTTTT. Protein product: CASSYGLGGYEKLFF.

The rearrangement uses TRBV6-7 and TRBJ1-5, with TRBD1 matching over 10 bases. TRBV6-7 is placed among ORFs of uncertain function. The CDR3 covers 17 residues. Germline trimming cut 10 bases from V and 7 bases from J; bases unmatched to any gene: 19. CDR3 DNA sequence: TGTGCCATCACTGAGGGGGACAGGGGCCTCTGTGGACAGCCCCAGCATTTT. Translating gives CAITEGDRGLCGQPQHF.

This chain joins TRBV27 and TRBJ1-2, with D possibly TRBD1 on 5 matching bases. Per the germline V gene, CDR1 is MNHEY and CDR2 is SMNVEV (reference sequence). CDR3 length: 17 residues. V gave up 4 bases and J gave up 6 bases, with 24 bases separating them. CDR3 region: CASSSSDRQFGLNGYTF. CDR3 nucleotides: TGTGCCAGCAGTTCCTCAGACAGACAGTTCGGGCTAAATGGCTACACCTTC.

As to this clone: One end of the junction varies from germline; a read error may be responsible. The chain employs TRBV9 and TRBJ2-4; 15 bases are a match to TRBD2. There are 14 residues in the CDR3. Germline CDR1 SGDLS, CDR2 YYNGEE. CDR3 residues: CASSLSGLAGGVHF. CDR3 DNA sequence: TGTGCCAGCAGCCTCTCCGGACTAGCGGGAGGGGTCCACTTC.

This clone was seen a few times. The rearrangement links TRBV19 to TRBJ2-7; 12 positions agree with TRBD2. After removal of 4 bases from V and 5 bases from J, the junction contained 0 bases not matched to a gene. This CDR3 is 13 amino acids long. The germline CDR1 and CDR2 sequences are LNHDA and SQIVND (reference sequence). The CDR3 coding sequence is TGTGCCAGTAGTAGACTAGCGGGGGACGAGCAGTACTTC. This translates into CASSRLAGDEQYF.

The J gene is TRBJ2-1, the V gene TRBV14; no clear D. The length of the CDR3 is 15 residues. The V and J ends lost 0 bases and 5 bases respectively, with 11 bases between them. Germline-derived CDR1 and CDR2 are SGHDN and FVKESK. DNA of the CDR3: TGTGCCAGCAGCCAAGAGTTGCTGGGCGACAATGAGCAGTTCTTC. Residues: CASSQELLGDNEQFF. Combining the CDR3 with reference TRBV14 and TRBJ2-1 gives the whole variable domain EAGVTQFPSHSVIEKGQTVTLRCDPISGHDNLYWYRRVMGKEIKFLLHFVKESKQDESGMPNNRFLAERTGGTYSTLKVQPAELEDSGVYFCASSQELLGDNEQFFGPGTRLTVL.